One and the same sample provided the 21 T cell receptor beta chains below, sequenced in a study of blood T cell repertoires in COVID-19. Sequencing was performed with immunoSEQ multiplex PCR; in TCRdb, only in-frame clones are kept and a portion is missing. The sample has about 280,000 clones, 88% seen once. What was sequenced was PBMCs or T cells enriched from blood (not recorded which). The receptor set was obtained from a woman aged 30 to 39 who had recovered from COVID-19.

The rearrangement links TRBV7-2 to TRBJ1-4; possibly TRBD1 for D (5 bases). CDR3 length: 14 residues. CDR1 and CDR2 from the germline V gene are SGHTA and FQGNSA. With 1 base removed from V and 8 bases from J, the gap between germline ends came to 11 bases. The CDR3 sequence is CASSLVGGEEKLFF. CDR3 coding DNA: TGTGCCAGCAGCTTAGTGGGGGGTGAAGAAAAACTGTTTTTT.

The chain recombines TRBV13 with TRBJ2-7; D may be TRBD1 (5 bases). CDR1 and CDR2 (germline): PRHDT, FYEKMQ (reference sequence). The germline V and J ends were trimmed by 6 bases and 4 bases, with 13 bases remaining between them. The CDR3 has 13 amino acids. The CDR3 region is CASRQGNLYEQYF. CDR3 DNA sequence: TGTGCCAGCAGGCAGGGTAATCTATACGAGCAGTACTTC.

The J gene is TRBJ2-3, the V gene TRBV18; D is unresolved. Germline CDR1 and CDR2: KGHSH and LQKENI. Trimming shortened V by 8 bases and J by 0 bases, and 6 bases separated the two germline ends. This CDR3 is built from 12 residues. The CDR3 reads CASHSSTDTQYF. CDR3 bases: TGTGCCAGCCACTCTAGCACAGATACGCAGTATTTT.

This clone was observed a handful of times. This sequence joins TRBV7-2 and TRBJ2-3; a possible D gene is TRBD2 (6 bases). Germline CDR1 reads SGHTA; CDR2 reads FQGNSA. Trimming took 5 bases from V and 2 from J, leaving 17 bases between them. This CDR3 has 16 residues. The CDR3 protein is CASSLLGGDSTDTQYF. DNA for the CDR3: TGTGCCAGCAGCCTTCTCGGCGGGGACTCCACAGATACGCAGTATTTT.

J is TRBJ1-1 and V is TRBV3-1 (or the pseudogene TRBV3-2); D call uncertain. Trimming removed 2 bases at V and 7 bases at J, with 8 bases between. The CDR3 totals 12 residues. From germline, CDR1 is LGHDT and CDR2 YNNKEL (reference sequence). CDR3 sequence (DNA): TGTGCCAGCAGCCAATTGGGCTATGAAGCTTTCTTT. Protein product: CASSQLGYEAFF.

This clone appeared a single time. V usage is TRBV5-1 and J usage is TRBJ1-1; D is undetermined. Germline CDR1 reads SGHRS; CDR2 reads YFSETQ. The V end was cut by 2 bases, the J end by 0 bases, with 8 bases between. The CDR3 is 14 amino acids. The CDR3 bases are TGCGCCAGCAGCTTACGCGGAATGAACACTGAAGCTTTCTTT. It translates to CASSLRGMNTEAFF.

CDR3 nucleotides: TGTGCCAGCAGTTACCTTCCCAGCGGGGGCAACAATGAGCAGTTCTTC. Encoded protein: CASSYLPSGGNNEQFF. The gene calls are TRBV6-5 and TRBJ2-1; the match to TRBD2 covers 8 bases. The junction had 8 bases not matched to a gene; V was cut back by 2 bases and J by 5 bases. The CDR3 is 16 amino acids. Looked up from germline, CDR1 is MNHEY and CDR2 is SVGAGI.

In DNA form, the CDR3 reads TGCGCCAGCAGCCAAGATTACAGGGCCCGCGAGCAGTACTTC. Its protein is CASSQDYRAREQYF. The gene calls are TRBV4-3 and TRBJ2-7; perhaps TRBD1 as D (6 bases). Trimming took 0 bases from V and 6 from J, leaving 12 bases between them. This CDR3 is built from 14 residues. Germline CDR1 and CDR2: LGHNA and YSLEER.

This chain connects TRBV2 to TRBJ2-7; 7 bases fit TRBD2. The J segment lost 4 bases and the V segment lost 4 bases, leaving 13 bases of the junction unmatched. The CDR3 is 16 residues long. Looked up from germline, CDR1 is SNHLY and CDR2 is FYNNEI. CDR3: CASSVHGGSLGYEQYF. For the CDR3, the DNA is TGTGCCAGCAGTGTCCATGGCGGGAGTCTGGGATACGAGCAGTACTTC.

This clone was observed once. The chain recombines TRBV7-9 with TRBJ1-3; D is possibly TRBD1 (5 bases). The CDR3 extends over 16 amino acids. CDR1 and CDR2 from the germline V gene are SEHNR and FQNEAQ (reference sequence). Trimming took off 2 bases at V and 0 bases at J, with 11 bases between the two ends. CDR3 DNA sequence: TGTGCCAGCAGCTTAAGGGGTTTAACCTCTGGAAACACCATATATTTT. Protein sequence: CASSLRGLTSGNTIYF.

This chain uses TRBV18 with TRBJ2-7, with TRBD2 matching 13 bases. CDR1 and CDR2 from the germline V gene are KGHSH and LQKENI. The CDR3 loop spans 15 amino acids. V shed 4 bases, J shed 3 bases, and the junction held 3 bases outside the gene matches. In DNA form, the CDR3 reads TGTGCCAGCTCACTAGGGACTAGCGGGATCTACGAGCAGTACTTC. Translated: CASSLGTSGIYEQYF.

The chain has TRBV7-3 and TRBJ2-7; 7 nucleotides align to TRBD2. J lost 3 bases, V lost 0 bases, and 5 bases had no gene match. The CDR3 covers 15 residues. From germline, CDR1 is SGHTA and CDR2 FQGTGA. The CDR3 sequence is CASSLTGLPIYEQYF. The CDR3 bases are TGTGCCAGCAGCTTAACGGGACTACCTATCTACGAGCAGTACTTC. Using reference TRBV7-3 and TRBJ2-7 for the parts outside the CDR3, the full variable domain is GAGVSQTPSNKVTEKGKYVELRCDPISGHTALYWYRQSLGQGPEFLIYFQGTGAADDSGLPNDRFFAVRPEGSVSTLKIQRTERGDSAVYLCASSLTGLPIYEQYFGPGTRLTVT.

This chain joins TRBV28 and TRBJ1-3; 7 bases map to TRBD1. The germline V gene has CDR1 MDHEN and CDR2 SYDVKM. The CDR3 loop spans 16 amino acids. V dropped 0 bases and J dropped 4; count of bases not matched to a gene: 6. This chain's CDR3 is CASSLWEGQKGNTIYF. CDR3 nucleotide sequence: TGTGCCAGCAGTTTATGGGAGGGACAGAAGGGAAACACCATATATTTT.

This clone was recorded a few times. The chain is built from TRBV3-1 (or the pseudogene TRBV3-2) and TRBJ1-5, with a weak D call TRBD1 (5 bases). V lost 0 bases to trimming and J lost 4 bases, with 16 bases between them. The CDR3 covers 17 residues. Per the germline V gene, CDR1 is LGHDT and CDR2 is YNNKEL (reference sequence). CDR3 amino acids: CASSQDGGTPINQPQHF. DNA of the CDR3: TGTGCCAGCAGCCAAGATGGGGGGACTCCTATTAATCAGCCCCAGCATTTT.

V and J are TRBV25-1 and TRBJ2-7; no clear D. Per the germline V gene, CDR1 is MGHDK and CDR2 is SYGVNS. Trimming pared 4 bases from V and 1 base from J, leaving 8 bases between. This CDR3 contains 13 residues. The CDR3 is CASSVARSYEQYF. CDR3 DNA: TGTGCCAGCAGTGTAGCCCGGTCCTACGAGCAGTACTTC.

This rearrangement joins TRBV4-1 to TRBJ2-2; 8 nucleotides match TRBD2. Trimming at V came to 4 bases and at J to 1 base, leaving 8 bases not matched to a gene. There are 17 residues in the CDR3. CDR1 is MGHRA, CDR2 YSYEKL, per germline. CDR3 amino acids: CASSLRPLAGNTGELFF. The DNA for the CDR3 is TGCGCCAGCAGCCTAAGGCCGCTAGCGGGGAACACCGGGGAGCTGTTTTTT.

This chain links TRBV4-2 with TRBJ2-3; 10 bases map to TRBD1. J gave up 0 bases and V 2 bases, and 5 bases lay outside the gene matches. Per the germline V gene, CDR1 is LGHNA and CDR2 is YNFKEQ. The CDR3 loop spans 17 amino acids. The CDR3 DNA follows: TGTGCCAGCAGCCAACTCGGGACAGGGGCGAGCACAGATACGCAGTATTTT. It specifies CASSQLGTGASTDTQYF.

The chain employs TRBV10-3 and TRBJ2-2; D may be TRBD2 (6 bases). Germline V gene sequence: CDR1 ENHRY, CDR2 SYGVKD. This CDR3 comprises 15 residues. V was pared by 6 bases and J by 0 bases, with 11 bases between. CDR3 sequence (DNA): TGTGCCATCAGGAAGGAGGGGCCGAACACCGGGGAGCTGTTTTTT. This encodes CAIRKEGPNTGELFF.

The chain uses TRBV4-3 and TRBJ1-2; D might be TRBD1 (6 bases). The CDR3 is 16 amino acids. The V gene lost 0 bases and the J gene lost 7 bases, with 18 bases spanning the gap. Germline lookup yields CDR1 LGHNA and CDR2 YSLEER. CDR3 region: CASSQELAGRGGGYTF. The CDR3 DNA follows: TGCGCCAGCAGCCAAGAATTAGCAGGGAGGGGGGGTGGCTACACCTTC.

The CDR3 loop reads CASSPVGTKPYNEQFF. The CDR3 DNA is TGTGCCAGCTCACCAGTCGGGACTAAACCTTACAATGAGCAGTTCTTC. J is TRBJ2-1 and V is TRBV18, with 7 positions matching TRBD2. The CDR3 has 16 amino acids. Trimming removed 2 bases from V and 4 bases from J; junction bases left unmatched: 8. Germline V gene sequence: CDR1 KGHSH, CDR2 LQKENI. The full variable domain, its missing parts supplied by reference TRBV18 and TRBJ2-1, is NAGVMQNPRHLVRRRGQEARLRCSPMKGHSHVYWYRQLPEEGLKFMVYLQKENIIDESGMPKERFSAEFPKEGPSILRIQQVVRGDSAAYFCASSPVGTKPYNEQFFGPGTRLTVL.

The J gene is TRBJ2-7, the V gene TRBV4-3; 7 bases are a match to TRBD2. From germline, CDR1 is LGHNA and CDR2 YSLEER. The junction had 3 bases not matched to a gene; V was cut back by 4 bases and J by 0 bases. This CDR3 has 14 amino acids. As DNA, the CDR3 is TGCGCCAGCAGCCGAGGACTAGTCTCCTACGAGCAGTACTTC. Translating it yields CASSRGLVSYEQYF.